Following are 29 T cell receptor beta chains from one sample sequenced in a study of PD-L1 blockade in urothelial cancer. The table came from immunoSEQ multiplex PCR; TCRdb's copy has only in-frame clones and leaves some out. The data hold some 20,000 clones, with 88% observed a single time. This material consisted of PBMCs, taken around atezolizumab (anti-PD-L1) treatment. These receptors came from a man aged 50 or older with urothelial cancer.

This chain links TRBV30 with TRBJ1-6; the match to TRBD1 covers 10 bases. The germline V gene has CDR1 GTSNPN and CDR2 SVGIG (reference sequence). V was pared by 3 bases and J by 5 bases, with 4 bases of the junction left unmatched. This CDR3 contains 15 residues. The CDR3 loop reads CAWRGTGANNSPLHF. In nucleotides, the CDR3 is TGTGCCTGGAGGGGGACAGGGGCTAATAATTCACCCCTCCACTTT.

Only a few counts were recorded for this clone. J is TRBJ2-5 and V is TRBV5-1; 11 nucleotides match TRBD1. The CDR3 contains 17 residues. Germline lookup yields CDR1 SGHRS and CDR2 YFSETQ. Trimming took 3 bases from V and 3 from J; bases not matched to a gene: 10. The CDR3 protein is CASSSFGTGGKEETQYF. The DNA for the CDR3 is TGCGCCAGCAGCTCATTCGGGACAGGGGGAAAGGAAGAGACCCAGTACTTC. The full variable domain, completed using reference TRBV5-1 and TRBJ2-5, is KAGVTQTPRYLIKTRGQQVTLSCSPISGHRSVSWYQQTPGQGLQFLFEYFSETQRNKGNFPGRFSGRQFSNSRSEMNVSTLELGDSALYLCASSSFGTGGKEETQYFGPGTRLLVL.

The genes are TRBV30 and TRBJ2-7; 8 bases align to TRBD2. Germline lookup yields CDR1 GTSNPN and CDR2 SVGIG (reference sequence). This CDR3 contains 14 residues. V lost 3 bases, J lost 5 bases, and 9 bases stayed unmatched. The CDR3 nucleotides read TGTGCCTGGAGCCCTTTCCGGGGGGGCGACGAGCAGTACTTC. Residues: CAWSPFRGGDEQYF.

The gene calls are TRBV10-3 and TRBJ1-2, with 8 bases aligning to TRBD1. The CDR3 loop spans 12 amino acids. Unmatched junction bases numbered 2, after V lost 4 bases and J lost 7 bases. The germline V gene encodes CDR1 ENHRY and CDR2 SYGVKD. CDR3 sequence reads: CAISGDRSGYTF. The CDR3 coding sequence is TGTGCCATCAGTGGGGACAGGAGTGGCTACACCTTC.

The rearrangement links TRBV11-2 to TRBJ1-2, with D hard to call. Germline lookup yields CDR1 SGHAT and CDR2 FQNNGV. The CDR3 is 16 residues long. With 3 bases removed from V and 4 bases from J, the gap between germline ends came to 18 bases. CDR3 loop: CASSFNPTGRIYGYTF. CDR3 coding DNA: TGTGCCAGCAGCTTTAATCCCACCGGCAGGATCTATGGCTACACCTTC.

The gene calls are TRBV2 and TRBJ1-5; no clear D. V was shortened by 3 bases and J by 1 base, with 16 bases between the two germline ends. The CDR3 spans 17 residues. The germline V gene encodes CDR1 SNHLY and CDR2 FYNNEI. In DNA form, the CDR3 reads TGTGCCAGCAGTGACGGGTTGGTGGTAGCCAGCAATCAGCCCCAGCATTTT. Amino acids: CASSDGLVVASNQPQHF. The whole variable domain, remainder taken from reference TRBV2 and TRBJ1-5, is EPEVTQTPSHQVTQMGQEVILRCVPISNHLYFYWYRQILGQKVEFLVSFYNNEISEKSEIFDDQFSVERPDGSNFTLKIRSTKLEDSAMYFCASSDGLVVASNQPQHFGDGTRLSIL.

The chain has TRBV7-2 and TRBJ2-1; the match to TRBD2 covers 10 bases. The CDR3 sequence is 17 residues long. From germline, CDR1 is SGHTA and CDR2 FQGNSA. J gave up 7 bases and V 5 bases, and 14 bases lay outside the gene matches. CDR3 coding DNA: TGTGCCAGCAGCCGGGGGGGTCCGACTAGCGGGCTAAATGAGCAGTTCTTC. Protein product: CASSRGGPTSGLNEQFF.

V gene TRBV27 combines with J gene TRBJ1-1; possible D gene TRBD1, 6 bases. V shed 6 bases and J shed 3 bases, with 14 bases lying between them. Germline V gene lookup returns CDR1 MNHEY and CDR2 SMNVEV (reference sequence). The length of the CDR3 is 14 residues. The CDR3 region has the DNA TGTGCCAGCAGCCCCACAGGGTGGTACACTGAAGCTTTCTTT. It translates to CASSPTGWYTEAFF.

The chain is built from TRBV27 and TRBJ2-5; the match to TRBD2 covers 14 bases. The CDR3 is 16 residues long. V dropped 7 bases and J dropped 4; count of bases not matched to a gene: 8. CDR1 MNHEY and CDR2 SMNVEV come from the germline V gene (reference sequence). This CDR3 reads CASKKGLAGGIETQYF. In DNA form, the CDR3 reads TGTGCCAGCAAAAAAGGACTAGCGGGAGGAATAGAGACCCAGTACTTC.

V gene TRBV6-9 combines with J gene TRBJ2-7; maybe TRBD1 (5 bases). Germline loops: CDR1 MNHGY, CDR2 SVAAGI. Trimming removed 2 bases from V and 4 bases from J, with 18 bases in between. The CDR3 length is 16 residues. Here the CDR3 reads CASSYEVRELKYEQYF. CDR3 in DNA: TGTGCCAGCAGTTATGAGGTCAGGGAACTGAAATACGAGCAGTACTTC.

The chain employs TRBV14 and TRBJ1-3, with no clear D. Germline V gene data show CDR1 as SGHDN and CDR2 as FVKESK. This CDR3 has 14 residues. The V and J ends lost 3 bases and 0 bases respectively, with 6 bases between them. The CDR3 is CASSHMSSGNTIYF. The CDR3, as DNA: TGTGCCAGCAGCCATATGAGCTCTGGAAACACCATATATTTT.

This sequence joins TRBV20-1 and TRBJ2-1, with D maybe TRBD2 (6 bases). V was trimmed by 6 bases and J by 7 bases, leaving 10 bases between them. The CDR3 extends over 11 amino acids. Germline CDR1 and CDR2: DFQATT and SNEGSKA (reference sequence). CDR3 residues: CSATGVNEQFF. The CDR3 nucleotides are TGCAGTGCAACGGGGGTGAATGAGCAGTTCTTC.

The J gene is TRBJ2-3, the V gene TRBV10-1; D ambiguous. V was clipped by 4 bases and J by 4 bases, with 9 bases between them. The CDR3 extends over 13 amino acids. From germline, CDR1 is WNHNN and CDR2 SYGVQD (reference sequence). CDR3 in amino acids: CASSALGADTQYF. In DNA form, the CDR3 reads TGCGCCAGCAGTGCGTTGGGCGCAGATACGCAGTATTTT.

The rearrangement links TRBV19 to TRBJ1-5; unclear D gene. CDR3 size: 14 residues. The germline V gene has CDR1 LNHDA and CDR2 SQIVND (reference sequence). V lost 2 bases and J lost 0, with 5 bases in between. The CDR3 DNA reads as TGTGCCAGTAGTATAATTTATAGCAATCAGCCCCAGCATTTT. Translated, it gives CASSIIYSNQPQHF.

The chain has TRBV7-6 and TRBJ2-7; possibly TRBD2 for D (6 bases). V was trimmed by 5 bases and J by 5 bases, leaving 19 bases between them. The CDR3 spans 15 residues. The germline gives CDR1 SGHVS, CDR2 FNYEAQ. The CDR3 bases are TGTGCCAGCAGCGTGAGCGGGTCACAAGGGGACGAGCAGTACTTC. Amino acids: CASSVSGSQGDEQYF.

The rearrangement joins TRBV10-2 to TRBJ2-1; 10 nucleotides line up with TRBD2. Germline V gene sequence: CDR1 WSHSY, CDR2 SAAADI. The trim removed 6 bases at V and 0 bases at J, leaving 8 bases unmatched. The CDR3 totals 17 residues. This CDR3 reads CASRLTSGKPSYNEQFF. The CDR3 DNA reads TGCGCCAGCAGGCTAACTAGCGGGAAGCCCTCCTACAATGAGCAGTTCTTC.

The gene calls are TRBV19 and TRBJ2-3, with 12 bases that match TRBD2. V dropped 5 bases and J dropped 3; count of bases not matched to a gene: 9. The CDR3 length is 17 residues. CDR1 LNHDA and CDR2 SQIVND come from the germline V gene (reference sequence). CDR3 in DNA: TGTGCCAGTAGTCTCCCTGCCGGGACTAGCGGGACAGATACGCAGTATTTT. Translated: CASSLPAGTSGTDTQYF.

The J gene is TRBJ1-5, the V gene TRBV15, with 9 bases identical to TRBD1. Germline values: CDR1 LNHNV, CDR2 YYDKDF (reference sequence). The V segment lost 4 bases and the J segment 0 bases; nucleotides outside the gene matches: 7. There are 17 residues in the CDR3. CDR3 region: CATSTTGGTPSNQPQHF. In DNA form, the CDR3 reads TGTGCCACCAGCACGACAGGGGGGACCCCTAGCAATCAGCCCCAGCATTTT.

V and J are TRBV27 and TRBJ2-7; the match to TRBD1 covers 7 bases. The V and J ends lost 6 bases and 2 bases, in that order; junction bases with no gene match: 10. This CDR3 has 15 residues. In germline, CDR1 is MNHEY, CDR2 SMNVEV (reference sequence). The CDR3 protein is CASSGRQGPTYEQYF. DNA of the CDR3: TGTGCCAGCAGCGGCCGACAGGGACCGACCTACGAGCAGTACTTC.

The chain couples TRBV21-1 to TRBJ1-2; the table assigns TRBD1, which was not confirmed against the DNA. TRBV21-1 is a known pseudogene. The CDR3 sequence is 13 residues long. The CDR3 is CASSADRAGGYTF. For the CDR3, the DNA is TGTGCCAGCAGCGCGGACAGGGCTGGAGGCTACACCTTC.

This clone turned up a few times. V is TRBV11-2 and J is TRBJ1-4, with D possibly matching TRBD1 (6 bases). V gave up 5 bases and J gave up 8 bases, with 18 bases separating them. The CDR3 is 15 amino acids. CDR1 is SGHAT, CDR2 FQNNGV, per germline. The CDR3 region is CASSIGTLPGEKLFF. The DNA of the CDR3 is TGTGCCAGCAGCATAGGGACACTTCCCGGCGAAAAACTGTTTTTT.

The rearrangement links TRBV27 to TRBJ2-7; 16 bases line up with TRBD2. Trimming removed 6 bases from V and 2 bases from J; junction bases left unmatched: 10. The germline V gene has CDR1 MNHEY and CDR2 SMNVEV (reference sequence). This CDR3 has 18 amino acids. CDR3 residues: CASSPGTSGRAWTYEQYF. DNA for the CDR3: TGTGCCAGCAGCCCCGGGACTAGCGGGAGGGCGTGGACCTACGAGCAGTACTTC.

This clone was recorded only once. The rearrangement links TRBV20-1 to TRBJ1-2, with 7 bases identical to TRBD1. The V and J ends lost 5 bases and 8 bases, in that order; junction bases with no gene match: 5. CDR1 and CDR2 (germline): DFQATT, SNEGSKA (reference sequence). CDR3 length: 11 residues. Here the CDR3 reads CSAGQVKGYTF. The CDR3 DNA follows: TGCAGTGCTGGACAGGTGAAAGGCTACACCTTC.

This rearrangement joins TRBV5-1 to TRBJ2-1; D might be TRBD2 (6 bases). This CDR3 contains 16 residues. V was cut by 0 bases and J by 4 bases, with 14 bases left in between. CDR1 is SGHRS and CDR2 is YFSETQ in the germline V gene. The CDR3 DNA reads TGCGCCAGCAGCTTGGATCTGGGAGGCGGGTACAATGAGCAGTTCTTC. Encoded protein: CASSLDLGGGYNEQFF.

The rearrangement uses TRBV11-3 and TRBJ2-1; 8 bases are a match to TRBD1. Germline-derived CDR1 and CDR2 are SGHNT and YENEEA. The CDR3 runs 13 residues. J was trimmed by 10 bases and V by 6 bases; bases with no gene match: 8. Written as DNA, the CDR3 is TGTGCCAGCAGTACCACCGGGACAGGAGAGCAGTTCTTC. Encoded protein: CASSTTGTGEQFF.

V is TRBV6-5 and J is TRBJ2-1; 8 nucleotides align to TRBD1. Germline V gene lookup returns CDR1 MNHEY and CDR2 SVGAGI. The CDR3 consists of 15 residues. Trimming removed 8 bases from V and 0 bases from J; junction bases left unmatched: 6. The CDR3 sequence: CASRPDRGSYNEQFF. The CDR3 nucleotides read TGTGCCAGCCGCCCTGACAGGGGCTCCTACAATGAGCAGTTCTTC.

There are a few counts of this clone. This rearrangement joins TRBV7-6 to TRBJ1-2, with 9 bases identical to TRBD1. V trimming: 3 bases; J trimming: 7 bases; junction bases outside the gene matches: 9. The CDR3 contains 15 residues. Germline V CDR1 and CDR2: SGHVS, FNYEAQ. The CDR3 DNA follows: TGTGCCAGCAGCTTGGGACAGGGTGGTGGAAGTGGCTACACCTTC. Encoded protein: CASSLGQGGGSGYTF.

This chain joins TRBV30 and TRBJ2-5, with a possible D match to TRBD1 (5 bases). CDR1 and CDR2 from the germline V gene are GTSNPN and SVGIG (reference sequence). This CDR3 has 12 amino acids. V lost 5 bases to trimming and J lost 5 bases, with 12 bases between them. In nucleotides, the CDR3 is TGTGCCTGGGCAGGGATTTCGGAGACCCAGTACTTC. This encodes CAWAGISETQYF.

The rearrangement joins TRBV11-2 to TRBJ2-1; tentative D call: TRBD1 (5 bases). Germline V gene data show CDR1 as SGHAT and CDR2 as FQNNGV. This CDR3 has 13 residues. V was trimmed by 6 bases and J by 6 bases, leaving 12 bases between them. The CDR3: CASSLGLLNEQFF. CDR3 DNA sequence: TGTGCCAGCAGTTTGGGGCTTCTCAATGAGCAGTTCTTC.